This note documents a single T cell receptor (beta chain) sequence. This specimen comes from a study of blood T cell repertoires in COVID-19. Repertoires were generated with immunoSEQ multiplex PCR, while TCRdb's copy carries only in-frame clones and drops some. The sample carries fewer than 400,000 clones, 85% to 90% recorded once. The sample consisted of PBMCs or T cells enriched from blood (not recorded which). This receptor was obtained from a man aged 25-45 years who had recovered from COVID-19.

CDR3 amino acids: CASTRGGFYNSPLHF. DNA of the CDR3: TGTGCCAGCACGCGAGGTGGGTTCTATAATTCACCCCTCCACTTT. This rearrangement joins TRBV28 to TRBJ1-6; D remains ambiguous. This CDR3 is built from 15 residues. Germline CDR1 is MDHEN and CDR2 is SYDVKM. Trimming pared 7 bases from V and 3 bases from J, leaving 13 bases between. Using reference TRBV28 and TRBJ1-6 for the parts outside the CDR3, the full variable domain is DVKVTQSSRYLVKRTGEKVFLECVQDMDHENMFWYRQDPGLGLRLIYFSYDVKMKEKGDIPEGYSVSREKKERFSLILESASTNQTSMYLCASTRGGFYNSPLHFGNGTRLTVT.